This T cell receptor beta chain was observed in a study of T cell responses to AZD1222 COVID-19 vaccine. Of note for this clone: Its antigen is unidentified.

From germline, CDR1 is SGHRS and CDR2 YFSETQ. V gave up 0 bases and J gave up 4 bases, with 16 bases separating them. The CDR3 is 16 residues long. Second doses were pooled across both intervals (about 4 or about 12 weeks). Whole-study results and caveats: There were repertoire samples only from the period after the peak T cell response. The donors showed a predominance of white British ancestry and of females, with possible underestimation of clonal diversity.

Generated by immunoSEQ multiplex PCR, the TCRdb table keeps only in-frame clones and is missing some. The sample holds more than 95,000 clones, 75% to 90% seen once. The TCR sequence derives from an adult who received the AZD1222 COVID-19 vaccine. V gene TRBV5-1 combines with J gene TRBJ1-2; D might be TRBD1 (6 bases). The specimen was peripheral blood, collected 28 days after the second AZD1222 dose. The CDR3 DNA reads TGCGCCAGCAGCTTGGCTGCACAGGGTGGGAGCTATGGCTACACCTTC. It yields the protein CASSLAAQGGSYGYTF.